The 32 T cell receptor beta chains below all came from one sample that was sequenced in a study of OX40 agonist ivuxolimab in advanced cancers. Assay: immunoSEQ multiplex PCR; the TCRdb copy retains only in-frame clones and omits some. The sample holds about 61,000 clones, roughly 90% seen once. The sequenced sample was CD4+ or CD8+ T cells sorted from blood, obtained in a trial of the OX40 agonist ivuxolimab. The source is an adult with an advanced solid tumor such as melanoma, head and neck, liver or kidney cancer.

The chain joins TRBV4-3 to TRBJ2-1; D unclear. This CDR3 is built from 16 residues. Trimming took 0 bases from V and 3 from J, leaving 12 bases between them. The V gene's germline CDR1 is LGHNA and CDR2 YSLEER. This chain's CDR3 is CASSQDRGRRYNEQFF. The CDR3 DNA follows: TGCGCCAGCAGCCAAGATCGCGGCAGGCGCTACAATGAGCAGTTCTTC.

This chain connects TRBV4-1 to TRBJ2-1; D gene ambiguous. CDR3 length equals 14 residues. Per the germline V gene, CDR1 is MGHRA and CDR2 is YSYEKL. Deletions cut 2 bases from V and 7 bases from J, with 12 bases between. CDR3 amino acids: CASSQLVSGNEQFF. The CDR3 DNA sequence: TGCGCCAGCAGCCAATTGGTCAGTGGGAATGAGCAGTTCTTC.

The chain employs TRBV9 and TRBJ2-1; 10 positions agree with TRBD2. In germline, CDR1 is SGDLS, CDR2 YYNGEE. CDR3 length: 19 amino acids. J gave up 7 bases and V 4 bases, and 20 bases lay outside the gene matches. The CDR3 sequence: CASSPRGASYVSGRNEQFF. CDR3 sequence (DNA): TGTGCCAGCAGCCCCCGGGGCGCCTCCTACGTTAGCGGGAGGAATGAGCAGTTCTTC.

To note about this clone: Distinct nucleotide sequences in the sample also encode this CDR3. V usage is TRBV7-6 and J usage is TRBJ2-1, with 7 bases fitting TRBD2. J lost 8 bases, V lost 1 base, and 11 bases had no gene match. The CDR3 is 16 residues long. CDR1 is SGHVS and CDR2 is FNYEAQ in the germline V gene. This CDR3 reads CASSLGGGRALDEQFF. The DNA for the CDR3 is TGTGCCAGCAGCTTAGGGGGGGGGAGGGCCCTCGATGAGCAGTTCTTC. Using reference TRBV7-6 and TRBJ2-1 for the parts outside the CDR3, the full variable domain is GAGVSQSPRYKVTKRGQDVALRCDPISGHVSLYWYRQALGQGPEFLTYFNYEAQQDKSGLPNDRFSAERPEGSISTLTIQRTEQRDSAMYRCASSLGGGRALDEQFFGPGTRLTVL.

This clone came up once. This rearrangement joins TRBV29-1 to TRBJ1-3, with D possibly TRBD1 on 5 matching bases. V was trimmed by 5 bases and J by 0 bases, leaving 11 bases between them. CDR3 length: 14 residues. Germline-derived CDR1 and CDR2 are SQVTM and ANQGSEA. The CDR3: CSVIQESSGNTIYF. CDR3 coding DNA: TGCAGCGTTATACAGGAGTCCTCTGGAAACACCATATATTTT.

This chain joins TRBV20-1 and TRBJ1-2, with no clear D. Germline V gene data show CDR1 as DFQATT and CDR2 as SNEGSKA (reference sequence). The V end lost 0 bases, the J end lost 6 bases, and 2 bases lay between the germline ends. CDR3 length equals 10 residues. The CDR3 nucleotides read TGCAGTGCTAGAGACAATGGCTACACCTTC. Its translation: CSARDNGYTF.

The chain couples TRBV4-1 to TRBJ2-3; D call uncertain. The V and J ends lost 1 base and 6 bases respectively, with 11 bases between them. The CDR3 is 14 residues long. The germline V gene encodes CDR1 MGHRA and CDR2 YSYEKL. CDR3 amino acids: CASSQVGTTDTQYF. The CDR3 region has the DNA TGCGCCAGCAGCCAAGTTGGTACTACGGATACGCAGTATTTT.

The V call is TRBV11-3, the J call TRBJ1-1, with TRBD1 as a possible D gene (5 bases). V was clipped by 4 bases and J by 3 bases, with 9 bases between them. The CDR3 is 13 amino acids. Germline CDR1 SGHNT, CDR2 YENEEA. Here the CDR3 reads CASSWGEDTEAFF. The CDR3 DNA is TGTGCCAGCAGCTGGGGGGAGGACACTGAAGCTTTCTTT.

CDR3 nucleotide sequence: TGTGCCAGCAGTGATCATCAAGAGACCCAGTACTTC. Its translation is CASSDHQETQYF. This sequence joins TRBV25-1 and TRBJ2-5, with no clear D. With 3 bases removed from V and 2 bases from J, the gap between germline ends came to 4 bases. Germline lookup yields CDR1 MGHDK and CDR2 SYGVNS. The CDR3 has 12 residues.

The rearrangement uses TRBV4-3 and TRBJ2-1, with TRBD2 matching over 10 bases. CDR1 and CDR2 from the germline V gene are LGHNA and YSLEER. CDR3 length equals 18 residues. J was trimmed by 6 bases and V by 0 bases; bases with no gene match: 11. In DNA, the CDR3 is TGCGCCAGCAGCCAAGATCTCCCTGAGCGGGAGGGCCCCAATGAGCAGTTCTTC. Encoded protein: CASSQDLPEREGPNEQFF.

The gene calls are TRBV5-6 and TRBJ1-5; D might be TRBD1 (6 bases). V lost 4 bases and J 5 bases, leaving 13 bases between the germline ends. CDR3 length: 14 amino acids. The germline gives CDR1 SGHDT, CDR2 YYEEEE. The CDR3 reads CASSHRDTYQPQHF. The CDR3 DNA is TGTGCCAGCAGCCACAGGGACACCTATCAGCCCCAGCATTTT.

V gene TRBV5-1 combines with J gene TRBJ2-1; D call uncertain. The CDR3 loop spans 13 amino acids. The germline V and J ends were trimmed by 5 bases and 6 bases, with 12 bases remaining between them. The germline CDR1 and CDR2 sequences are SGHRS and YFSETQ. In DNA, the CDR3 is TGCGCCAGCAGTCGCCCTAAAGTCAATGAGCAGTTCTTC. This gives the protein CASSRPKVNEQFF. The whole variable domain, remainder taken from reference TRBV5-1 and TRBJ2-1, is KAGVTQTPRYLIKTRGQQVTLSCSPISGHRSVSWYQQTPGQGLQFLFEYFSETQRNKGNFPGRFSGRQFSNSRSEMNVSTLELGDSALYLCASSRPKVNEQFFGPGTRLTVL.

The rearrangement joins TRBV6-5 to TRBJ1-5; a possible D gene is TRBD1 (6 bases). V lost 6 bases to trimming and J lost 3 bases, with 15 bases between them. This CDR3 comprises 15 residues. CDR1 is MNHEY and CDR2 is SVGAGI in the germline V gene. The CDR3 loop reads CASSSGQYYNQPQHF. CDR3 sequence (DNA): TGTGCCAGCAGCTCCGGACAGTACTACAATCAGCCCCAGCATTTT.

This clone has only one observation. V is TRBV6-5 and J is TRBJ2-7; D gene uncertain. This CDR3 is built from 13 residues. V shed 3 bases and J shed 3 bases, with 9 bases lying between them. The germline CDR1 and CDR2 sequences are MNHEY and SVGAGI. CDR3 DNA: TGTGCCAGCAGTTATTCGACCGGCTACGAGCAGTACTTC. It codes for CASSYSTGYEQYF.

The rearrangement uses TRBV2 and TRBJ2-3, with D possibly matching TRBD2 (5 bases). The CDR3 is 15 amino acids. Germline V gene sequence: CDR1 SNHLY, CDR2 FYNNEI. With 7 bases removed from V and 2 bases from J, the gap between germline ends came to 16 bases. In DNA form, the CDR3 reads TGTGCCAGCAATGCTTGGACTGGAATCACAGATACGCAGTATTTT. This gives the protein CASNAWTGITDTQYF.

DNA for the CDR3: TGCAGTGCTAAAGCAGATACGCAGTATTTT. Translating gives CSAKADTQYF. V and J are TRBV20-1 and TRBJ2-3; D uncertain. Between the trimmed V and J ends, which lost 4 bases and 4 bases, there was a span of 3 bases. The CDR3 consists of 10 residues. Germline values: CDR1 DFQATT, CDR2 SNEGSKA (reference sequence).

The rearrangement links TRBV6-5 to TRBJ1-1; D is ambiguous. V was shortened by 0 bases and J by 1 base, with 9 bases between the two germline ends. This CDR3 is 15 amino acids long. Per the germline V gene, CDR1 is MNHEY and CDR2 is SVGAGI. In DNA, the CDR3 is TGTGCCAGCAGTTACTCGATTAGCCCGAACACTGAAGCTTTCTTT. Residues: CASSYSISPNTEAFF.

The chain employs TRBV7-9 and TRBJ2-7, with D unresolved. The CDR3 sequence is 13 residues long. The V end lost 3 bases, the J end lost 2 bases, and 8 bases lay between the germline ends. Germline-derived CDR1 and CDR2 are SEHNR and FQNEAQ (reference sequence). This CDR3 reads CASSFQNPYEQYF. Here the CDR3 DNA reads TGTGCCAGCAGCTTCCAAAACCCCTACGAGCAGTACTTC. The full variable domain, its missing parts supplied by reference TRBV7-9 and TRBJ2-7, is DTGVSQNPRHKITKRGQNVTFRCDPISEHNRLYWYRQTLGQGPEFLTYFQNEAQLEKSRLLSDRFSAERPKGSFSTLEIQRTEQGDSAMYLCASSFQNPYEQYFGPGTRLTVT.

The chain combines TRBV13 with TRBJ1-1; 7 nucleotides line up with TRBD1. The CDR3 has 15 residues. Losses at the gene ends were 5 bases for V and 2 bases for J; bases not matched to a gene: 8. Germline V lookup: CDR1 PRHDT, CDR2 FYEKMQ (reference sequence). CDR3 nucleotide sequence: TGTGCCAGCAGCCAACGGACAGGAGTAAACACTGAAGCTTTCTTT. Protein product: CASSQRTGVNTEAFF.

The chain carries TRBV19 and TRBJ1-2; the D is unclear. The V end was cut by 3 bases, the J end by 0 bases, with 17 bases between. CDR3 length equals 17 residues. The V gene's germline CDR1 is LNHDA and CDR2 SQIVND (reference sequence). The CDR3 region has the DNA TGTGCCAGTAGTATGGCGTCCCTCACAATTGCTAACTATGGCTACACCTTC. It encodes CASSMASLTIANYGYTF. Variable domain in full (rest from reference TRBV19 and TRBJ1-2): DGGITQSPKYLFRKEGQNVTLSCEQNLNHDAMYWYRQDPGQGLRLIYYSQIVNDFQKGDIAEGYSVSREKKESFPLTVTSAQKNPTAFYLCASSMASLTIANYGYTFGSGTRLTVV.

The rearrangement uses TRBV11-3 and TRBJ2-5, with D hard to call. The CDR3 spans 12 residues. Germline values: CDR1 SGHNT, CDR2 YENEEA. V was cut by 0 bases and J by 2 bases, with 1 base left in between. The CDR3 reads CASSLDQETQYF. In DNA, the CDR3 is TGTGCCAGCAGCTTAGATCAAGAGACCCAGTACTTC.

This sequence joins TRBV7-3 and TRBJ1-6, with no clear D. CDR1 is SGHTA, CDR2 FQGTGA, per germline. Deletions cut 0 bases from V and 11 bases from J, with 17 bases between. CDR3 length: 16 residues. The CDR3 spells CASSLTGVSVMAPLHF. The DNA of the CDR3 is TGTGCCAGCAGCTTAACTGGAGTCTCGGTAATGGCACCCCTCCACTTT.

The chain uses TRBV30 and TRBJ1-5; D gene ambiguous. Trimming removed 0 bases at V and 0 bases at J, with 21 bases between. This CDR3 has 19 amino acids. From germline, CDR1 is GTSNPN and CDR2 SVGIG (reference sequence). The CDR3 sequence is CAWSVHKIRGFSSNQPQHF. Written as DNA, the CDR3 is TGTGCCTGGAGTGTACATAAAATTAGAGGGTTTAGTAGCAATCAGCCCCAGCATTTT.

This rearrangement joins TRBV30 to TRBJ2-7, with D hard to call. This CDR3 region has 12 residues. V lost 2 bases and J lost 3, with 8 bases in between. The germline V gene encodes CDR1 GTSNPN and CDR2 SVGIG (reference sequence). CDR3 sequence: CAWSLARYEQYF. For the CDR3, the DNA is TGTGCCTGGAGTCTTGCCCGCTACGAGCAGTACTTC.

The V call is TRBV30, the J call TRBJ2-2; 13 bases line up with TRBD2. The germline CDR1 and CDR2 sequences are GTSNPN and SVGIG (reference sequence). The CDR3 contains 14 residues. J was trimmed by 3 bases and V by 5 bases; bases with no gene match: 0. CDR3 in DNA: TGTGCCTGGGGACTAGCGGGAGACACCGGGGAGCTGTTTTTT. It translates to CAWGLAGDTGELFF.

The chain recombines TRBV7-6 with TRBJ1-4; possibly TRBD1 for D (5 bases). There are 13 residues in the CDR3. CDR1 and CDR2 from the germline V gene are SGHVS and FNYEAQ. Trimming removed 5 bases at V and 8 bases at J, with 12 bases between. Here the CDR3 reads CASSPLGVEKLFF. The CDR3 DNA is TGTGCCAGCAGCCCATTGGGGGTAGAAAAACTGTTTTTT.

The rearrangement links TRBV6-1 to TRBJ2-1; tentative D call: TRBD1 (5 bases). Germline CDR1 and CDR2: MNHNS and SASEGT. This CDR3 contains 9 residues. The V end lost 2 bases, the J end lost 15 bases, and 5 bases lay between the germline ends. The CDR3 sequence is CASSERGFF. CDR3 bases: TGTGCCAGCAGTGAAAGGGGGTTCTTC.

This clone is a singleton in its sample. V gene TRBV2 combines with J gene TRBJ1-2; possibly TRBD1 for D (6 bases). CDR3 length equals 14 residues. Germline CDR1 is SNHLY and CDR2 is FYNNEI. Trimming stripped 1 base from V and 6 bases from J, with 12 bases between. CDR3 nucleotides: TGTGCCAGCAGTGAAGGTCTCGGACAGCATGGCTACACCTTC. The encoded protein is CASSEGLGQHGYTF.

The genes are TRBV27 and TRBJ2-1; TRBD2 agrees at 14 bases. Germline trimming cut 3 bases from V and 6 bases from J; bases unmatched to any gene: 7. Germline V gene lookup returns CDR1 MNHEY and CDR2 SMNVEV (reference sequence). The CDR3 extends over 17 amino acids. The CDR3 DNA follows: TGTGCCAGCAGTTTCTATATTGGGACTAGCGGGAGCAATGAGCAGTTCTTC. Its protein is CASSFYIGTSGSNEQFF.

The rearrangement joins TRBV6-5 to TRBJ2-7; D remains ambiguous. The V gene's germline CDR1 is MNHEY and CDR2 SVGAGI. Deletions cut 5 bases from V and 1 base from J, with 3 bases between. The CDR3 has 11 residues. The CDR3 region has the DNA TGTGCCAGCAGTGAATCCTACGAGCAGTACGTC. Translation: CASSESYEQYV.

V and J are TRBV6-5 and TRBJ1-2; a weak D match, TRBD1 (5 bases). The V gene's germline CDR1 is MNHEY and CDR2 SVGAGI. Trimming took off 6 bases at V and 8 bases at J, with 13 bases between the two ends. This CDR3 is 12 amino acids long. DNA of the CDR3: TGTGCCAGCAGAGGAGGGGCGAGGGGCTACACCTTC. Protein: CASRGGARGYTF.

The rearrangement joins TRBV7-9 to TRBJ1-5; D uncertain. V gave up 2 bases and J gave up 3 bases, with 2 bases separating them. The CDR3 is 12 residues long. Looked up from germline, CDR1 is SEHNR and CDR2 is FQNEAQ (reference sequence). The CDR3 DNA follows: TGTGCCAGCAGCTTAATCAATCAGCCCCAGCATTTT. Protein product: CASSLINQPQHF.